Presented here are 29 T cell receptor beta chains from one specimen sequenced in a study of shared clonotypes between healthy human individuals. Assay: immunoSEQ multiplex PCR; the TCRdb copy retains only in-frame clones and omits some. This sample has approximately 1.5 million clones, with 98% found just once. Sequenced input: naive CD4+ T cells sorted from blood. As for subset: CD45RA+ positively selected. These receptors originate from a man aged 25-40 years in good health.

The J gene is TRBJ2-7, the V gene TRBV15, with D hard to call. CDR3 length equals 14 residues. Per germline, CDR1 LNHNV and CDR2 YYDKDF (reference sequence). Trimming removed 3 bases from V and 0 bases from J, with 9 bases in between. The CDR3 nucleotides are TGTGCCACCAGCAGTCCTTTGAGCTCCTACGAGCAGTACTTC. This translates into CATSSPLSSYEQYF.

The chain uses TRBV5-4 and TRBJ2-1, with D tentatively TRBD2 (6 bases). V lost 4 bases, J lost 4 bases, and 18 bases lay in between. Germline CDR1 reads SGHNT; CDR2 reads YYREEE (reference sequence). The CDR3 consists of 16 residues. CDR3 sequence: CASSPPRRAGYNEQFF. CDR3 bases: TGTGCCAGCAGCCCCCCTCGCCGCGCGGGGTACAATGAGCAGTTCTTC.

V is TRBV29-1 and J is TRBJ2-7; TRBD2 matches 8 bases. The CDR3 contains 18 residues. CDR1 is SQVTM and CDR2 is ANQGSEA in the germline V gene. The ends lost 0 bases at V and 7 bases at J; junction bases unmatched: 20. CDR3 residues: CSVEDSLLSGTREGEQYF. The CDR3 DNA reads TGCAGCGTTGAAGACTCCCTGTTATCCGGGACTAGAGAGGGGGAGCAGTACTTC.

The chain combines TRBV5-1 with TRBJ1-5, with D unresolved. Trimming removed 3 bases from V and 2 bases from J, with 9 bases in between. CDR1 is SGHRS and CDR2 is YFSETQ in the germline V gene. The CDR3 has 14 residues. CDR3 sequence (DNA): TGCGCCAGCAGCTCTGGCAATGGCAATCAGCCCCAGCATTTT. This gives the protein CASSSGNGNQPQHF.

About this clone: The same CDR3 is also encoded by other DNA sequences in this sample. The chain uses TRBV5-4 and TRBJ2-5; D may be TRBD2 (5 bases). V was pared by 1 base and J by 5 bases, with 12 bases between. Germline loops: CDR1 SGHNT, CDR2 YYREEE (reference sequence). This CDR3 has 14 amino acids. CDR3 loop: CASSLRGSGETQYF. The CDR3 DNA follows: TGTGCCAGCAGCTTGAGAGGGTCGGGCGAGACCCAGTACTTC.

This clone was counted between two and nine times. The V call is TRBV10-3, the J call TRBJ2-7; 14 nucleotides match TRBD2. Germline V gene sequence: CDR1 ENHRY, CDR2 SYGVKD. V shed 6 bases, J shed 4 bases, and the junction held 8 bases outside the gene matches. The CDR3 loop spans 16 amino acids. The CDR3 region is CAISLAGTSGSYEQYF. The CDR3, as DNA: TGTGCCATCAGCTTAGCCGGGACTAGCGGGAGTTACGAGCAGTACTTC.

The J gene is TRBJ2-1, the V gene TRBV5-1, with 8 nucleotides matching TRBD1. V lost 0 bases and J lost 1; bases outside the gene matches: 15. CDR1 is SGHRS, CDR2 YFSETQ, per germline. This CDR3 region has 20 residues. CDR3 region: CASSLDPQGQGARSYNEQFF. Written as DNA, the CDR3 is TGCGCCAGCAGCTTGGACCCCCAAGGGCAGGGGGCAAGGTCCTACAATGAGCAGTTCTTC.

The CDR3, as DNA: TGCGCCAGCAGCTTACAGGGCTGGGAGACCCAGTACTTC. It encodes CASSLQGWETQYF. The rearrangement links TRBV5-1 to TRBJ2-5; maybe TRBD1 (6 bases). The CDR3 covers 13 residues. V gave up 2 bases and J gave up 5 bases, with 10 bases separating them. Germline CDR1 SGHRS, CDR2 YFSETQ.

The genes are TRBV5-1 and TRBJ1-5; D is uncertain. Between the trimmed V and J ends, which lost 0 bases and 0 bases, there was a span of 7 bases. CDR3 length: 15 amino acids. Germline CDR1 is SGHRS and CDR2 is YFSETQ. CDR3: CASSLVSGSNQPQHF. CDR3 sequence (DNA): TGCGCCAGCAGCTTGGTGTCCGGTAGCAATCAGCCCCAGCATTTT.

Turning to this clone: This sample includes further DNA sequences coding for the same CDR3. The CDR3 sequence: CASRLKYEQYF. The CDR3 coding sequence is TGTGCCAGCAGGCTGAAATACGAGCAGTACTTC. V gene TRBV6-5 combines with J gene TRBJ2-7, with D unclear. Germline CDR1 reads MNHEY; CDR2 reads SVGAGI. The CDR3 contains 11 residues. V dropped 6 bases and J dropped 4 bases, with 7 bases sitting between them.

The V and J genes are TRBV10-3 and TRBJ2-1; 10 nucleotides align to TRBD1. Germline V gene data show CDR1 as ENHRY and CDR2 as SYGVKD. The length of the CDR3 is 16 residues. With V trimmed by 6 bases and J by 7 bases, 12 bases remained unmatched. CDR3 region: CAISQPPGQGLNEQFF. CDR3 bases: TGTGCCATCAGCCAACCGCCGGGACAGGGGTTAAATGAGCAGTTCTTC.

This chain uses TRBV27 with TRBJ1-2; D not resolved. This CDR3 has 17 amino acids. The germline V and J ends were trimmed by 2 bases and 0 bases, with 16 bases remaining between them. Germline CDR1 and CDR2: MNHEY and SMNVEV (reference sequence). CDR3 DNA sequence: TGTGCCAGCAGTTTACGAATATTACTCGGCTCTAACTATGGCTACACCTTC. Encoded protein: CASSLRILLGSNYGYTF.

The chain combines TRBV5-4 with TRBJ1-4; 9 bases are a match to TRBD1. Germline lookup yields CDR1 SGHNT and CDR2 YYREEE (reference sequence). The CDR3 length is 14 residues. V lost 4 bases and J lost 6; bases outside the gene matches: 4. The DNA for the CDR3 is TGTGCCAGCAGCCTTAGACAGGGGGATGAAAAACTGTTTTTT. Encoded protein: CASSLRQGDEKLFF.

V and J are TRBV11-2 and TRBJ2-6, with 7 bases lining up with TRBD2. Per germline, CDR1 SGHAT and CDR2 FQNNGV. The junction had 3 bases not matched to a gene; V was cut back by 2 bases and J by 2 bases. CDR3 size: 16 residues. CDR3 nucleotide sequence: TGTGCCAGCAGCTTACCGGGAGGACCTGGGGCCAACGTCCTGACTTTC. Its protein product is CASSLPGGPGANVLTF.

V gene TRBV27 combines with J gene TRBJ2-2; the D call may be TRBD1 or TRBD2 (5 bases each). Trimming left V 5 bases short and J 4 bases short, with 17 bases between. The CDR3 totals 16 residues. Germline V gives CDR1 MNHEY, CDR2 SMNVEV (reference sequence). The CDR3 loop is CASSPPRGRTTGELFF. CDR3 nucleotide sequence: TGTGCCAGCAGTCCACCCCGGGGCCGAACCACCGGGGAGCTGTTTTTT.

The CDR3 loop reads CASSTPGSGYEQYF. The DNA for the CDR3 is TGTGCCAGCAGTACGCCGGGGTCAGGATACGAGCAGTACTTC. This chain uses TRBV7-6 with TRBJ2-7, with a tentative D call TRBD2 (5 bases). Germline CDR1 SGHVS, CDR2 FNYEAQ. There are 14 residues in the CDR3. V was trimmed by 6 bases and J by 4 bases, leaving 16 bases between them. The entire variable domain, with the rest obtained from reference TRBV7-6 and TRBJ2-7, is as follows: GAGVSQSPRYKVTKRGQDVALRCDPISGHVSLYWYRQALGQGPEFLTYFNYEAQQDKSGLPNDRFSAERPEGSISTLTIQRTEQRDSAMYRCASSTPGSGYEQYFGPGTRLTVT.

The chain couples TRBV5-4 to TRBJ1-3; D unresolved. CDR1 is SGHNT, CDR2 YYREEE, per germline (reference sequence). Trimming stripped 0 bases from V and 9 bases from J, with 16 bases between. The CDR3 extends over 15 amino acids. CDR3 amino acids: CASSLEPRESSTIYF. The CDR3 DNA follows: TGTGCCAGCAGCTTGGAGCCAAGGGAAAGTAGCACCATATATTTT.

The chain has TRBV7-8 and TRBJ2-1, with 7 nucleotides matching TRBD2. The length of the CDR3 is 16 residues. J gave up 5 bases and V 5 bases, and 12 bases lay outside the gene matches. Germline V gene data show CDR1 as SGHVS and CDR2 as FQNEAQ. The CDR3 is CASSQPRTRPHNEQFF. CDR3 DNA sequence: TGTGCCAGCAGCCAACCCCGGACTAGGCCCCACAATGAGCAGTTCTTC.

This sequence joins TRBV14 and TRBJ2-7; TRBD2 agrees at 8 bases. The germline gives CDR1 SGHDN, CDR2 FVKESK. This CDR3 comprises 15 residues. With V trimmed by 4 bases and J by 3 bases, 8 bases remained unmatched. The CDR3 coding sequence is TGTGCCAGCAGCCCTACGTACGGGGGGGACTACGAGCAGTACTTC. Protein sequence: CASSPTYGGDYEQYF.

This chain joins TRBV2 and TRBJ2-1; tentatively, D is TRBD2 (6 bases). With 6 bases removed from V and 7 bases from J, the gap between germline ends came to 16 bases. This CDR3 has 14 residues. CDR1 is SNHLY and CDR2 is FYNNEI in the germline V gene. The CDR3 region has the DNA TGTGCCAGCAGCCCCCGGGGAGGTGGGAATGAGCAGTTCTTC. Protein product: CASSPRGGGNEQFF.

This rearrangement joins TRBV28 to TRBJ2-3, with 7 bases identical to TRBD2. The V gene's germline CDR1 is MDHEN and CDR2 SYDVKM. With 8 bases clipped from V and 2 bases from J, the junction kept 10 bases outside the gene matches. The CDR3 is 15 amino acids. CDR3: CASRKPGLLTDTQYF. For the CDR3, the DNA is TGTGCCAGCCGCAAGCCGGGACTACTCACAGATACGCAGTATTTT.

The V call is TRBV5-1, the J call TRBJ1-5; D is undetermined. This CDR3 comprises 14 residues. Trimming shortened V by 4 bases and J by 5 bases, and 13 bases separated the two germline ends. Germline V gene sequence: CDR1 SGHRS, CDR2 YFSETQ. The chain's CDR3 is CASSVFSGDQPQHF. The CDR3 region has the DNA TGCGCCAGCAGCGTCTTCAGCGGCGATCAGCCCCAGCATTTT. The full variable domain, its missing parts supplied by reference TRBV5-1 and TRBJ1-5, is KAGVTQTPRYLIKTRGQQVTLSCSPISGHRSVSWYQQTPGQGLQFLFEYFSETQRNKGNFPGRFSGRQFSNSRSEMNVSTLELGDSALYLCASSVFSGDQPQHFGDGTRLSIL.

This chain joins TRBV7-3 and TRBJ2-7; D could derive from TRBD1 or TRBD2 (5 bases each). V was shortened by 4 bases and J by 1 base, with 14 bases between the two germline ends. CDR1 is SGHTA, CDR2 FQGTGA, per germline. The CDR3 is 15 amino acids. This CDR3 is CASSSGTGSSYEQYF. In DNA form, the CDR3 reads TGTGCCAGCAGCTCCGGGACGGGATCTTCCTACGAGCAGTACTTC.

The chain uses TRBV4-3 and TRBJ1-1, with 10 bases identical to TRBD1. The CDR3 is 16 residues long. The germline V gene encodes CDR1 LGHNA and CDR2 YSLEER. Trimming cost V 3 bases and J 3 bases; bases outside gene matches: 7. The DNA of the CDR3 is TGCGCCAGCAGCCACTTTATCGGGACAGGGGACACTGAAGCTTTCTTT. Amino acid sequence: CASSHFIGTGDTEAFF.

This sequence joins TRBV19 and TRBJ2-3; 11 bases match TRBD2. CDR1 and CDR2 (germline): LNHDA, SQIVND (reference sequence). V gave up 5 bases and J gave up 4 bases; unmatched junction bases: 2. The CDR3 totals 14 residues. CDR3 nucleotides: TGTGCCAGTAGTTTAGCGGGAGGGGCAGATACGCAGTATTTT. Translation: CASSLAGGADTQYF.

The chain uses TRBV2 and TRBJ2-1, with a weak D call TRBD2 (5 bases). V was cut by 8 bases and J by 10 bases, with 18 bases left in between. Germline V gene lookup returns CDR1 SNHLY and CDR2 FYNNEI. The CDR3 spans 13 residues. This chain's CDR3 is CASGRASRREQFF. CDR3 nucleotide sequence: TGTGCCAGCGGGCGGGCCTCTCGTAGGGAGCAGTTCTTC.

This chain connects TRBV6-5 to TRBJ1-2, with a weak D call TRBD1 (5 bases). This CDR3 is 13 amino acids long. The V and J ends lost 2 bases and 8 bases respectively, with 12 bases between them. Per germline, CDR1 MNHEY and CDR2 SVGAGI. For the CDR3, the DNA is TGTGCCAGCAGTTACATCAGGGATCAAGGCTACACCTTC. It specifies CASSYIRDQGYTF.

V and J are TRBV29-1 and TRBJ1-4; a weak D match, TRBD1 (5 bases). Germline lookup yields CDR1 SQVTM and CDR2 ANQGSEA. The CDR3 has 12 residues. V lost 6 bases to trimming and J lost 5 bases, with 10 bases between them. The CDR3 region is CSVGASNEKLFF. The CDR3 nucleotides are TGCAGCGTCGGGGCTTCCAATGAAAAACTGTTTTTT.

The V call is TRBV18, the J call TRBJ1-3, with TRBD1 matching over 9 bases. Looked up from germline, CDR1 is KGHSH and CDR2 is LQKENI. V trimming: 1 base; J trimming: 2 bases; junction bases outside the gene matches: 0. The CDR3 totals 15 residues. The CDR3 sequence: CASSPRQGAGNTIYF. In DNA form, the CDR3 reads TGTGCCAGCTCACCACGACAGGGGGCTGGAAACACCATATATTTT. The full variable domain, rest sourced from reference TRBV18 and TRBJ1-3, is NAGVMQNPRHLVRRRGQEARLRCSPMKGHSHVYWYRQLPEEGLKFMVYLQKENIIDESGMPKERFSAEFPKEGPSILRIQQVVRGDSAAYFCASSPRQGAGNTIYFGEGSWLTVV.